This TCR beta chain was sequenced for a study of ipilimumab plus nivolumab after autologous stem cell transplantation (dated by TCRdb to the early 2020s). Looking at the study overall: Trial patients received a median of about five ipilimumab doses and seven to nine nivolumab doses. Included in the myeloma cohort were high-risk transplant-naive patients as well as patients relapsing within 3 years of a first autologous transplant. Patients undergoing autologous transplant for high-risk diffuse large B cell lymphoma, mature T cell lymphoma, or multiple myeloma were enrolled in the trial. Approximately 36 patients made up the trial's intent-to-treat population. Beyond this particular receptor, the publication reports: The authors stated that profiles of the T cell receptor repertoire, regulatory T cell phenotype and gut microbiota provided a biologic rationale for studying this approach further. Combined checkpoint inhibition appeared tolerable as post-transplant consolidation, according to the authors' conclusion.

Checkpoint therapy began 14 to 28 days after autologous transplant, with ipilimumab given at 1 mg/kg intravenously on day 1 of selected weeks. Nivolumab was administered at 3 mg/kg intravenously on day 1 of weeks 1, 4, 7, 10, and every two weeks through week 26. Combined checkpoint inhibition with ipilimumab and nivolumab as consolidation after autologous stem cell transplantation was tested in a Phase Ib clinical trial. Library generation was performed with the immunoSEQ multiplex PCR assay. TCRdb carries this immuneACCESS record with in-frame sequences only. Its versions omit some clonotypes, under half of them owing to an unresolved V gene in the studies checked, with the rest unexplained. The sample records just over 40,000 clones, 85% to 95% of which are singletons. The biggest ten clones account for approximately 1% of the sample. Points on this clone: This receptor's antigen is unknown. It has no much larger one-base neighbor in the sample; base qualities were not kept.

V was cut back by 5 bases and J by 2 bases, leaving a gap of 15 bases between them. The CDR3 goes from the cysteine to the phenylalanine over 15 residues. Only CDR3 DNA is held: 45 bases, read in frame from base 1. Looking up the germline V gene yields CDR1 MDHEN and CDR2 SYDVKM. This chain joins TRBV28 to TRBJ1-2; possibly the D gene is TRBD1, per 5 matching bases. This TCR was recovered from a male donor with multiple myeloma. This specimen consisted of PBMCs, obtained in a trial of ipilimumab plus nivolumab as post-transplant consolidation. The CDR3 in this case is CASSPLRGQNYGYTF. The DNA sequence is as follows: TGTGCCAGCAGTCCGCTTAGGGGCCAAAACTATGGCTACACCTTC.